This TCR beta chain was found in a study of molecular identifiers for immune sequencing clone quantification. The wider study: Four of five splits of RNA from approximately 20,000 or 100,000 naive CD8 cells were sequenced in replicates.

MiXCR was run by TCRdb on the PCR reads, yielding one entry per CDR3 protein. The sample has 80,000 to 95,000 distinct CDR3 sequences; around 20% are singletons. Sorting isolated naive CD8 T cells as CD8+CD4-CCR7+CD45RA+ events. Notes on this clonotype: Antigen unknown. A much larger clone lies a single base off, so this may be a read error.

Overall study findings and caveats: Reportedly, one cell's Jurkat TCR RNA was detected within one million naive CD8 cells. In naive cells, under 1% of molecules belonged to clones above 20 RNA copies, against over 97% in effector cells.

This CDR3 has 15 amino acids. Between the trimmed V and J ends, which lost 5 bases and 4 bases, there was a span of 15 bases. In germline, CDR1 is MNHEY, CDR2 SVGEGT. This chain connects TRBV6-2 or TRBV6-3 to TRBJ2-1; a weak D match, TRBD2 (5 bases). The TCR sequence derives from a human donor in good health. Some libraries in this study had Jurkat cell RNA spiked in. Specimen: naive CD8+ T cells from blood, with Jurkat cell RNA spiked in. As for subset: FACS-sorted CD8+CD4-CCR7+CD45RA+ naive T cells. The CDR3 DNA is TGTGCCAGCAGTAAGAGGGCTAGCTGGTACAATGAGCAGTTCTTC. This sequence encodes CASSKRASWYNEQFF.